This entry lists 4 T cell receptor beta chains sequenced from one sample in a study of T cell responses to AZD1222 COVID-19 vaccine. Libraries were prepared by immunoSEQ multiplex PCR; TCRdb keeps only in-frame clonotypes and omits some of them. Of 30,000 to 35,000 clones detected, approximately 78% appear once; the ten largest clones hold about 4.7%. The input for sequencing was peripheral blood, taken 28 days after the second AZD1222 dose. These receptors came from an adult who received the AZD1222 COVID-19 vaccine.

This rearrangement joins TRBV29-1 to TRBJ1-1; 7 bases line up with TRBD1. Looked up from germline, CDR1 is SQVTM and CDR2 is ANQGSEA. This CDR3 comprises 14 residues. V gave up 6 bases and J gave up 0 bases; unmatched junction bases: 7. CDR3 amino acids: CSVRTGRMNTEAFF. CDR3 sequence (DNA): TGCAGCGTACGGACAGGCAGGATGAACACTGAAGCTTTCTTT.

This rearrangement joins TRBV5-1 to TRBJ1-2; weak D call: TRBD1 (6 bases). The ends were cut back, 4 bases at V and 4 bases at J, with 11 bases in the middle. The germline CDR1 and CDR2 sequences are SGHRS and YFSETQ. This CDR3 is 13 amino acids long. CDR3 in DNA: TGCGCCAGCAGCCGAGGACAGCTCTATGGCTACACCTTC. It specifies CASSRGQLYGYTF. Supplemented by reference TRBV5-1 and TRBJ1-2, the full variable domain reads KAGVTQTPRYLIKTRGQQVTLSCSPISGHRSVSWYQQTPGQGLQFLFEYFSETQRNKGNFPGRFSGRQFSNSRSEMNVSTLELGDSALYLCASSRGQLYGYTFGSGTRLTVV.

The rearrangement joins TRBV27 to TRBJ1-2; D gene unclear. CDR3 size: 14 residues. Germline values: CDR1 MNHEY, CDR2 SMNVEV (reference sequence). V shed 4 bases and J shed 2 bases, with 11 bases lying between them. The chain's CDR3 is CASSSPRSNYGYTF. The CDR3 coding sequence is TGTGCCAGCAGTTCGCCGCGGTCCAACTATGGCTACACCTTC.

V is TRBV4-1 and J is TRBJ2-7, with D unresolved. The CDR3 contains 17 residues. CDR1 and CDR2 (germline): MGHRA, YSYEKL. The ends were cut back, 2 bases at V and 4 bases at J, with 21 bases in the middle. Written as DNA, the CDR3 is TGCGCCAGCAGCCAAACCTACTCGAGATCAGATCCATACGAGCAGTACGTC. It codes for CASSQTYSRSDPYEQYV.